This T cell receptor beta chain stems from a study of blood T cells in healthy people across ages. Study-level findings and limits: The study found more naive CD4+ cells and higher diversity in long-lived than aged donors.

It was with a sample-barcoded 5' primer and a J-beta primer mix that a second PCR of roughly 6 to 12 cycles was run. TCRdb itself ran the 5' RACE reads through MiXCR, one entry per CDR3 protein. Among some 560,000 distinct CDR3 sequences listed, about 27% were seen once. The CDR3 contains 12 residues. The V gene lost 7 bases and the J gene lost 7 bases, with 13 bases spanning the gap. This clonotype was observed a handful of times. Antigen specificity is unknown. This sample also belongs to another study, concerning T cells of mothers and their children.

This TCR was recovered from a boy between 2 and 10 years old in good health. Input material: blood. The chain couples TRBV12-3 or TRBV12-4 to TRBJ1-1; a weak D match, TRBD1 (5 bases). The CDR3 DNA follows: TGTGCCAGCATGAGGGGAAACGGTGAAGCTTTCTTT. Amino acids: CASMRGNGEAFF.